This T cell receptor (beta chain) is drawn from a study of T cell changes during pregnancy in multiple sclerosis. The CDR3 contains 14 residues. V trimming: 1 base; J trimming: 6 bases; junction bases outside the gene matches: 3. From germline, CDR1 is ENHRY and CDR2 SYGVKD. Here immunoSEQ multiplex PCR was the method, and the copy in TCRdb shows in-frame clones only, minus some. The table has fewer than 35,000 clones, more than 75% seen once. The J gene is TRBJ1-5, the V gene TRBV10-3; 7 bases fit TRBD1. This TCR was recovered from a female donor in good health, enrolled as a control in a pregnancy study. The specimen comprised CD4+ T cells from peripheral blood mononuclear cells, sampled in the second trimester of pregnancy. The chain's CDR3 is CAISELGGGQPQHF. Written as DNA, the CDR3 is TGTGCCATCAGTGAGTTAGGGGGCGGTCAGCCCCAGCATTTT.